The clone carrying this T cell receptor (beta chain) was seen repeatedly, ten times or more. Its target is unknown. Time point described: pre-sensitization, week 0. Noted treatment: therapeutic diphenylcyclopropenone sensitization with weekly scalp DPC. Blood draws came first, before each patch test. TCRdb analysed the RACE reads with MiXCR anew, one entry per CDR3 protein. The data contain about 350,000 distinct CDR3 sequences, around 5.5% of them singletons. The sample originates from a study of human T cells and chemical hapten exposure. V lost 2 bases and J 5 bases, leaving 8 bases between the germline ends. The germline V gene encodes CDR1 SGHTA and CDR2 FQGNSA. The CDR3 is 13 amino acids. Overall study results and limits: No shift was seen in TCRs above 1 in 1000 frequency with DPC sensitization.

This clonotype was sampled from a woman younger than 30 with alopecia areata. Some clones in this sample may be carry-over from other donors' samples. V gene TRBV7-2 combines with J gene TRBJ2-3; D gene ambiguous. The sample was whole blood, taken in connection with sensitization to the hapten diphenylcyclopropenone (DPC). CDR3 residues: CASSLTPRDTQYF. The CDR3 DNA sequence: TGTGCCAGCAGCTTAACTCCAAGAGATACGCAGTATTTT.